The rows below give T cell receptor beta chains drawn from one sample of a study of long-term antiretroviral therapy in people with HIV. TCRdb's table, derived via immunoSEQ multiplex PCR, lists solely in-frame clones and lacks some. The data show about 25,000 clones, 76% seen once. The source material was unsorted PBMCs, sampled 1.1 years before starting antiretroviral therapy. The receptors stem from a woman aged 40 to 49 with HIV. Each CDR3 is given with its conserved first and last residue. D genes are given only for firm matches. The size of a clone is reported for some rows only, either as once, few or many, or as a class for expanded clones.

-	TRBJ2-7	TRBV4-2	-	CASSQVGSPAEQYF	TGTGCCAGCAGCCAAGTTGGGTCCCCCGCCGAGCAGTACTTC
TRBD2	TRBJ2-6	TRBV7-7	-	CASSPPSGSSGANVLTF	TGTGCCAGCAGCCCCCCTAGCGGGAGTTCTGGGGCCAACGTCCTGACTTTC
TRBD2	TRBJ2-1	TRBV6-1	-	CASSGTRGGPGEQFF	TGTGCCAGCAGCGGTACTCGCGGGGGGCCCGGTGAGCAGTTCTTC
TRBD1	TRBJ1-1	TRBV27	-	CASRPNRGGTEAFF	TGTGCCAGCAGGCCCAACAGGGGTGGCACTGAAGCTTTCTTT
TRBD1	TRBJ1-2	TRBV6-5	-	CASRLQGSAYYGYTF	TGTGCCAGCAGACTACAGGGGTCGGCTTACTATGGCTACACCTTC
-	TRBJ2-1	TRBV30	-	CAWNTESEQFF	TGTGCCTGGAATACGGAGAGTGAGCAGTTCTTC
-	TRBJ2-7	TRBV30	-	CAWSVEHEQYF	TGTGCCTGGAGTGTAGAGCACGAGCAGTACTTC
-	TRBJ1-4	TRBV5-1	-	CASSLEGQDNEKLFF	TGCGCCAGCAGCTTGGAGGGACAAGACAATGAAAAACTGTTTTTT
-	TRBJ1-3	TRBV6-6	-	CASTDWTLSGNTIYF	TGTGCCAGCACCGACTGGACCCTCTCTGGAAACACCATATATTTT
-	TRBJ2-6	TRBV7-9	-	CASSPDSLLIFSGANVLTF	TGTGCCAGCAGCCCCGACAGCCTTCTTATCTTCTCTGGGGCCAACGTCCTGACTTTC
-	TRBJ2-1	TRBV7-2	-	CASSYMRHEQFF	TGTGCCAGCAGCTACATGCGCCATGAGCAGTTCTTC
-	TRBJ1-1	TRBV14	-	CASSESPGLVNTEAFF	TGTGCCAGCAGCGAGTCTCCGGGGCTAGTGAACACTGAAGCTTTCTTT
TRBD1	TRBJ1-5	TRBV30	-	CAWDRQGTQPQHF	TGTGCCTGGGATCGACAGGGGACTCAGCCCCAGCATTTT
-	TRBJ1-5	TRBV4-2	-	CASSQEAGLQPQHF	TGTGCCAGCAGCCAAGAGGCAGGGCTGCAGCCCCAGCATTTT
-	TRBJ1-1	TRBV6-6	-	CASSPPTRNTEAFF	TGTGCCAGCAGCCCCCCCACAAGGAACACTGAAGCTTTCTTT
TRBD2	TRBJ2-1	TRBV5-4	-	CASIERTSGRLEQFF	TGTGCCAGCATCGAGAGGACTAGCGGGAGACTTGAGCAGTTCTTC
TRBD1	TRBJ1-2	TRBV18	-	CASSPTIQGDGYTF	TGTGCCAGCTCACCAACGATCCAGGGGGATGGCTACACCTTC
TRBD2	TRBJ2-1	TRBV5-1	-	CASTRTSGSNIDEQFF	TGCGCCAGCACCCGGACTAGCGGGAGCAACATAGATGAGCAGTTCTTC
TRBD1	TRBJ2-7	TRBV11-3	-	CASSLLSGTGAYEQYF	TGTGCCAGCAGCTTACTCTCCGGGACAGGGGCCTACGAGCAGTACTTC
TRBD2	TRBJ2-1	TRBV13	-	CASSLRLLAGYNEQFF	TGTGCCAGCAGCTTAAGGCTTTTAGCGGGTTACAATGAGCAGTTCTTC
-	TRBJ1-2	TRBV2	few	CASSEVRARADGYTF	TGTGCCAGCAGTGAAGTCCGGGCCCGGGCTGATGGCTACACCTTC
-	TRBJ1-1	TRBV6-6	-	CASSYPQGEAFF	TGTGCCAGCAGTTACCCTCAGGGGGAAGCTTTCTTT
TRBD1	TRBJ1-3	TRBV7-2	-	CASSHPRTGTYSAGDTIYF	TGTGCCAGCAGCCATCCCCGGACAGGGACCTATTCCGCGGGGGACACCATATATTTT
-	TRBJ1-2	TRBV7-2	-	CASSLEGGYGYTF	TGTGCCAGCAGCTTAGAGGGTGGCTATGGCTACACCTTC
-	TRBJ2-1	TRBV5-1	-	CASSLTLGYEQFF	TGCGCCAGCAGTCTGACTCTCGGCTATGAGCAGTTCTTC
TRBD1	TRBJ1-1	TRBV19	-	CASKHSGGTAEAFF	TGTGCCAGTAAACATTCAGGGGGGACTGCTGAAGCTTTCTTT
TRBD1	TRBJ2-1	TRBV5-4	-	CASSRDRGSYNEQFF	TGTGCCAGCAGCCGAGACAGGGGGTCCTACAATGAGCAGTTCTTC
-	TRBJ2-5	TRBV5-1	-	CASSPNEGSGKTQYF	TGCGCCAGCAGCCCCAACGAGGGGTCCGGGAAGACCCAGTACTTC
-	TRBJ2-7	TRBV4-2	once	CASTTINPFVYEQYF	TGTGCCAGCACCACAATAAATCCTTTTGTCTACGAGCAGTACTTC
-	TRBJ2-7	TRBV6-5	-	CASSYSNGAEQYF	TGTGCCAGCAGTTACTCGAATGGGGCCGAGCAGTACTTC
-	TRBJ2-7	TRBV30	-	CAQRRASSYEQYF	TGTGCTCAAAGAAGGGCGAGCTCCTACGAGCAGTACTTC
-	TRBJ2-1	TRBV30	-	CAWSVLNEQFF	TGTGCCTGGAGTGTTCTCAATGAGCAGTTCTTC